Here is one TCR beta chain with its context. No cognate antigen has been identified for it. No clone much larger than this one lies a single base away; base qualities are absent. Donors were healthy HIV-negative adults with no recently reported acute infections or vaccinations. Every donor was a Caucasian adult residing in Nashville, Tennessee, USA. CD4+ T cells were enriched through magnetic negative selection, after which naive cells were positively selected on CD45RA and the remaining negative fraction served as the memory subset. After blood collection by leukapheresis, PBMCs were isolated using Ficoll-Histopaque density gradient centrifugation and then cryopreserved in the vapor phase of liquid nitrogen. Purity and quantity of every magnetically sorted T cell population were checked by analytical flow cytometry. Genomic DNA was isolated from each sorted fraction and quantified by UV absorbance on a Nanodrop 2000c.

This specimen belongs to a study of shared clonotypes between healthy human individuals (TCRdb year 2020). Describing the broader study: A couple of women and a few men aged 18 to 49 years were included in the cohort. For each donor, CD4 naive and CD4 memory were each run on three plates, CD8 naive on two plates, and CD8 memory on one plate. To estimate repertoire size and how much clonotypes are shared between individuals, the study performed deep sequencing of blood TCR repertoires from five healthy adults. To increase sequencing depth and limit assay-specific biases, different laboratories used diverse techniques to prepare libraries and sequence TCR repertoires. Leukapheresis yielded between about 0.8 and 8.9 billion PBMCs per donor.

Paper-wide results and their limitations: Rarefaction of sorted-subset datasets indicated incomplete sequencing despite the large sequencing depth. Naive subsets generally had larger estimated clonotype richness than memory subsets did. Only blood was sampled, and tissue TCR repertoires likely differ from those in blood. Clonotypes shared by all four sorted-subset donors showed higher generation probabilities than non-shared clonotypes. Because the study included a small number of donors, the genetic and exposure-history diversity represented was limited. Across a handful of donors, about 5% of naive CD4, 3% to 3.5% of naive CD8, about 2.3% of memory CD4, and 0.3% to 0.45% of memory CD8 clonotypes were shared. Pairwise subsampling led to the expectation that sequencing depth would affect the degree of clonotype sharing among donors.

Using the deep immunoSEQ assay, multiplex PCR amplified TCR CDR3 regions from genomic DNA. Genomic DNA extracted from each cell subset was distributed evenly over all wells of several immunoSEQ 96-well plates, and each plate served as one replicate. For sorted subsets, 200 ng of genomic DNA, equivalent to 25,000 to 30,000 T cell genomes, went into each replicate PCR. The purified libraries were quantified using a Qubit 3.0 fluorometer, sized with a Bioanalyzer 2100, and then quantified again using the KAPA Library Quantification kit. Every immunoSEQ 96-well plate was sequenced on a dedicated single-read 150-cycle Illumina NextSeq 550 flow cell. Regarding the original processing steps: The immunoSEQ output contained only junctional sequences without quality scores, so filtering could not match that applied to full-length reads. Sequences were annotated with PyIR, a Python wrapper for IgBLAST v1.9, using IMGT germline references to assign V/J genes and CDR3. Reads were filtered out if the reads had weak V/J assignments (E-value above 1e-6), no CDR3, stop codons, out-of-frame junctions, or ambiguous translated residues. V3J clonotypes were defined as sequences sharing an identical inferred V gene, J gene, and CDR3 amino acid sequence. Percentage overlap between repertoires was computed as shared unique clonotypes divided by the size of the smaller repertoire. Richness of each repertoire was evaluated using RTK rarefaction, the Chao1 estimator, and Recon v2.1 estimates of unobserved clonotypes. Generation probabilities for all TCRbeta clonotypes obtained by the gDNA method from several donors were computed using OLGA. Not all clones reach the TCRdb copy of this immuneACCESS table, which keeps in-frame sequences only. Checked studies attribute under half of the gap to unresolved V genes and leave the rest unexplained. The D gene and trimming were derived from the DNA, and the V and J assignments and clone size from that table. Here the sample has some 1.5 million clones; 95% to 99% occur a single time. The ten top clones hold 0.4% to 0.45% of the sample.

The specimen was naive CD4+ T cells sorted from blood. Explained via the paper, the cell subset or site label denotes: CD45RA+ positively selected. The sequence came from a man aged 30 to 45 in good health.

CDR3 sequence: CASSPAGEYTGELFF. The nucleotides are TGTGCCAGCAGCCCGGCGGGCGAGTACACCGGGGAGCTGTTTTTT. The rearrangement joined TRBV7-9 to TRBJ2-2; a tentative D call is TRBD2 (5 bases match). Taken from cysteine to phenylalanine, the CDR3 has 15 residues. Only the CDR3 DNA stays, 45 bases, in frame from base 1. CDR1 and CDR2 are read off the germline V gene (reference sequence) as SEHNR and FQNEAQ. V and J lose 5 bases and 3 bases, and a span of 13 bases separates them.